This passage covers 28 T cell receptor beta chains from one sample sequenced in a study of shared clonotypes between healthy human individuals. Generated by immunoSEQ multiplex PCR, the TCRdb table keeps only in-frame clones and is missing some. The repertoire has some 1,100,000 clones, around 78% of them found once; the top ten carry approximately 0.52%. Sequenced: memory CD4+ T cells from PBMCs. Subset meaning: CD45RA-negative fraction. Source of these receptors: a man aged 18 to 30 in good health. Some clones in this sample may be carry-over from other donors' samples.

This clone has more than one count but fewer than ten. The rearrangement joins TRBV25-1 to TRBJ1-1, with D maybe TRBD1 (6 bases). The CDR3 spans 13 residues. V lost 4 bases to trimming and J lost 4 bases, with 10 bases between them. Germline CDR1 is MGHDK and CDR2 is SYGVNS. Here the CDR3 DNA reads TGTGCCAGCAGTGTGACAGGAGGCACTGAAGCTTTCTTT. The encoded protein is CASSVTGGTEAFF. Using reference TRBV25-1 and TRBJ1-1 for the parts outside the CDR3, the full variable domain is EADIYQTPRYLVIGTGKKITLECSQTMGHDKMYWYQQDPGMELHLIHYSYGVNSTEKGDLSSESTVSRIRTEHFPLTLESARPSHTSQYLCASSVTGGTEAFFGQGTRLTVV.

The gene calls are TRBV7-6 and TRBJ2-5, with D tentatively TRBD1 (7 bases). Trimming cost V 4 bases and J 4 bases, with 10 bases left between them. Germline CDR1 is SGHVS and CDR2 is FNYEAQ. The length of the CDR3 is 13 residues. The CDR3 is CASSSGGGETQYF. DNA of the CDR3: TGTGCCAGCAGCTCAGGGGGAGGAGAGACCCAGTACTTC. The full variable domain, rest sourced from reference TRBV7-6 and TRBJ2-5, is GAGVSQSPRYKVTKRGQDVALRCDPISGHVSLYWYRQALGQGPEFLTYFNYEAQQDKSGLPNDRFSAERPEGSISTLTIQRTEQRDSAMYRCASSSGGGETQYFGPGTRLLVL.

V and J are TRBV5-1 and TRBJ2-3; 8 bases align to TRBD2. The germline CDR1 and CDR2 sequences are SGHRS and YFSETQ. V trimming: 7 bases; J trimming: 2 bases; junction bases outside the gene matches: 9. The CDR3 covers 15 residues. As DNA, the CDR3 is TGCGCCAGCGGGAGCGGGAGCGTGTTCACAGATACGCAGTATTTT. Protein sequence: CASGSGSVFTDTQYF.

The rearrangement links TRBV5-5 to TRBJ1-1, with D hard to call. The CDR3 loop spans 15 amino acids. The V and J ends lost 3 bases and 1 base respectively, with 13 bases between them. The germline CDR1 and CDR2 sequences are SGHKS and YYEKEE (reference sequence). The CDR3 DNA reads TGTGCCAGCAGCTGGTCGTTGGGCCAGAACACTGAAGCTTTCTTT. It codes for CASSWSLGQNTEAFF.

The V call is TRBV11-3, the J call TRBJ2-2; weak D call: TRBD2 (5 bases). The germline CDR1 and CDR2 sequences are SGHNT and YENEEA. The CDR3 consists of 18 residues. Trimming cost V 1 base and J 4 bases, with 19 bases left between them. CDR3 DNA: TGTGCCAGCAGCTTAGGCGGATGGGCTAGCATGAGCACCGGGGAGCTGTTTTTT. It is translated as CASSLGGWASMSTGELFF.

This clone was recorded a few times. The rearrangement uses TRBV28 and TRBJ1-5; 7 bases line up with TRBD1. The germline CDR1 and CDR2 sequences are MDHEN and SYDVKM. The CDR3 has 14 amino acids. V shed 8 bases and J 1 base; nucleotides not matched to a gene: 5. CDR3: CASGGGTSNQPQHF. Here the CDR3 DNA reads TGTGCCAGCGGAGGGGGCACGAGCAATCAGCCCCAGCATTTT.

The gene calls are TRBV2 and TRBJ1-1; 9 nucleotides match TRBD1. This CDR3 contains 13 residues. Trimming cost V 5 bases and J 6 bases; bases outside gene matches: 4. CDR1 SNHLY and CDR2 FYNNEI come from the germline V gene. Here the CDR3 reads CASSRDREAEAFF. The CDR3 bases are TGTGCCAGCAGTCGGGACAGGGAGGCTGAAGCTTTCTTT.

The chain employs TRBV6-1 and TRBJ1-4; D call uncertain. Between the trimmed V and J ends, which lost 3 bases and 7 bases, there was a span of 18 bases. Germline values: CDR1 MNHNS, CDR2 SASEGT. This CDR3 has 16 residues. CDR3 sequence (DNA): TGTGCCAGCAGTGAGAATCGTGGGCAAATGAGTGAAAAACTGTTTTTT. It encodes CASSENRGQMSEKLFF.

This chain joins TRBV28 and TRBJ2-7, with D unclear. Germline V gene sequence: CDR1 MDHEN, CDR2 SYDVKM. The CDR3 is 12 amino acids. Trimming pared 7 bases from V and 1 base from J, leaving 8 bases between. CDR3 amino acids: CASTGNSYEQYF. The DNA of the CDR3 is TGTGCCAGCACGGGTAATTCCTACGAGCAGTACTTC.

In its sample, this clone was seen once. The chain combines TRBV23-1 with TRBJ2-5; perhaps TRBD1 as D (7 bases). TRBV23-1 is known as an ORF, though its function is uncertain. This CDR3 comprises 13 residues. V was pared by 6 bases and J by 5 bases, with 13 bases between. CDR3 coding DNA: TGCGCCAGCAGGCCAGGGGGGATGGAGACCCAGTACTTC. It codes for CASRPGGMETQYF.

Remarks on this clone: Distinct nucleotide sequences in the sample also encode this CDR3. The CDR3 sequence: CSVGTNYGYTF. CDR3 nucleotide sequence: TGCAGCGTTGGCACTAACTATGGCTACACCTTC. V usage is TRBV29-1 and J usage is TRBJ1-2; D gene unclear. Germline CDR1 reads SQVTM; CDR2 reads ANQGSEA. This CDR3 has 11 residues. Between the trimmed V and J ends, which lost 4 bases and 0 bases, there was a span of 3 bases.

This rearrangement joins TRBV5-1 to TRBJ2-3, with TRBD1 identical over 12 bases. V gave up 3 bases and J gave up 6 bases; unmatched junction bases: 5. Germline loops: CDR1 SGHRS, CDR2 YFSETQ. This CDR3 has 15 amino acids. CDR3 sequence reads: CASSWGQGAADTQYF. In DNA, the CDR3 is TGCGCCAGCAGCTGGGGACAGGGGGCGGCTGATACGCAGTATTTT.

The chain is built from TRBV6-5 and TRBJ2-5; D may correspond to TRBD1 or TRBD2 (6 bases each). Between the trimmed V and J ends, which lost 0 bases and 7 bases, there was a span of 15 bases. CDR3 length equals 15 residues. The germline V gene has CDR1 MNHEY and CDR2 SVGAGI. CDR3 bases: TGTGCCAGCAGTTACTCGAAGGGGGAGGCCGGGACCCAGTACTTC. Protein: CASSYSKGEAGTQYF.

J is TRBJ2-7 and V is TRBV6-1; no reliable D call. Deletions cut 4 bases from V and 7 bases from J, with 20 bases between. The CDR3 runs to 15 residues. Germline-derived CDR1 and CDR2 are MNHNS and SASEGT. The CDR3 loop reads CASSGEVAPVGEQYF. The CDR3 nucleotides read TGTGCCAGCAGTGGTGAGGTGGCCCCAGTAGGGGAGCAGTACTTC.

The rearrangement links TRBV7-6 to TRBJ2-7, with D tentatively TRBD1 or TRBD2 (6 bases each). CDR1 is SGHVS, CDR2 FNYEAQ, per germline. The V end was cut by 1 base, the J end by 2 bases, with 15 bases between. This CDR3 contains 16 residues. CDR3 DNA sequence: TGTGCCAGCAGCTTAGATCCGGGGGCGATAACCTACGAGCAGTACTTC. Its protein is CASSLDPGAITYEQYF.

The chain links TRBV28 to TRBJ2-7; D is possibly TRBD1 (6 bases). Per the germline V gene, CDR1 is MDHEN and CDR2 is SYDVKM. The length of the CDR3 is 14 residues. The V end lost 6 bases, the J end lost 5 bases, and 17 bases lay between the germline ends. The CDR3 region is CASRIRRNRDEQYF. Here the CDR3 DNA reads TGTGCCAGCAGGATAAGACGAAACAGGGACGAGCAGTACTTC.

Comments on this clone: The sample carries other DNA sequences with the same CDR3. The chain is built from TRBV30 and TRBJ1-2; the D is unclear. Germline CDR1 reads GTSNPN; CDR2 reads SVGIG (reference sequence). CDR3 length equals 11 residues. The germline V and J ends were trimmed by 2 bases and 8 bases, with 9 bases remaining between them. This chain's CDR3 is CAWSPGVGYTF. CDR3 nucleotide sequence: TGTGCCTGGAGTCCTGGGGTAGGCTACACCTTC.

This clone has just a few counts. Additional DNA sequences in this sample encode the identical CDR3. The J gene is TRBJ1-1, the V gene TRBV28; D is ambiguous. The CDR3 sequence is 12 residues long. Germline CDR1 is MDHEN and CDR2 is SYDVKM. V lost 2 bases to trimming and J lost 6 bases, with 7 bases between them. CDR3: CASSLTGAEAFF. The CDR3 nucleotides are TGTGCCAGCAGTTTAACTGGGGCTGAAGCTTTCTTT. The whole variable domain, filled in from reference TRBV28 and TRBJ1-1, reads DVKVTQSSRYLVKRTGEKVFLECVQDMDHENMFWYRQDPGLGLRLIYFSYDVKMKEKGDIPEGYSVSREKKERFSLILESASTNQTSMYLCASSLTGAEAFFGQGTRLTVV.

CDR3 amino acids: CASSPPASGNTIYF. CDR3 DNA sequence: TGTGCCAGCAGCCCCCCGGCCTCTGGAAACACCATATATTTT. The rearrangement links TRBV28 to TRBJ1-3; D not certain. This CDR3 region has 14 residues. Germline V gene lookup returns CDR1 MDHEN and CDR2 SYDVKM. V was shortened by 6 bases and J by 0 bases, with 9 bases between the two germline ends.

For this clone: A much larger clone differs by one base, so this may be a read error. CDR3 in DNA: TGTGCCAGCAGCTTCCACTCCTACGAGCAGTACTTC. Translated: CASSFHSYEQYF. The chain is built from TRBV7-2 and TRBJ2-7; D is uncertain. Germline-derived CDR1 and CDR2 are SGHTA and FQGNSA. V was cut by 3 bases and J by 0 bases, with 3 bases left in between. The CDR3 has 12 residues.

This clone was counted a few times. V and J are TRBV20-1 and TRBJ1-2, with D tentatively TRBD1 (5 bases). The V end was cut by 4 bases, the J end by 7 bases, with 10 bases between. The CDR3 loop spans 11 amino acids. CDR1 is DFQATT, CDR2 SNEGSKA, per germline (reference sequence). The CDR3 nucleotides are TGCAGTGCTACCCGGGACGGTGGCTACACCTTC. This codes for CSATRDGGYTF.

J is TRBJ2-7 and V is TRBV28; 8 bases map to TRBD2. The length of the CDR3 is 14 residues. Germline V gene data show CDR1 as MDHEN and CDR2 as SYDVKM. V was pared by 5 bases and J by 3 bases, with 6 bases of the junction left unmatched. The CDR3 is CASSRGGPRYEQYF. The CDR3 DNA is TGTGCCAGCAGTCGGGGGGGGCCCCGCTACGAGCAGTACTTC.

As DNA, the CDR3 is TGTGCCAGCAGCCCCGCCCCATTAATGGACAAAAACATTCAGTACTTC. Protein sequence: CASSPAPLMDKNIQYF. The V call is TRBV27, the J call TRBJ2-4; D not certain. Per the germline V gene, CDR1 is MNHEY and CDR2 is SMNVEV (reference sequence). The CDR3 has 16 residues. V was trimmed by 6 bases and J by 3 bases, leaving 18 bases between them.

This chain connects TRBV5-4 to TRBJ1-1; D gene ambiguous. Germline loops: CDR1 SGHNT, CDR2 YYREEE (reference sequence). Trimming removed 4 bases at V and 0 bases at J, with 16 bases between. The CDR3 sequence is 16 residues long. CDR3 DNA: TGTGCCAGCAGCCCCTCAGTGGACCAGGTGAACACTGAAGCTTTCTTT. Its translation: CASSPSVDQVNTEAFF.

The chain is built from TRBV5-1 and TRBJ1-1; the D is unclear. V gave up 6 bases and J gave up 7 bases, with 16 bases separating them. This CDR3 region has 13 residues. Germline CDR1 is SGHRS and CDR2 is YFSETQ. The CDR3 region has the DNA TGCGCCAGCACCCTCCAGGTAGAGGGTGAAGCTTTCTTT. This codes for CASTLQVEGEAFF.

The chain recombines TRBV7-2 with TRBJ1-2; no clear D gene. Looked up from germline, CDR1 is SGHTA and CDR2 is FQGNSA. V lost 4 bases to trimming and J lost 1 base, with 13 bases between them. The CDR3 is 15 residues long. The CDR3 protein is CASSSLVTLNYGYTF. CDR3 nucleotide sequence: TGTGCCAGCAGCTCCCTGGTTACACTTAACTATGGCTACACCTTC.

This clone occurred once. V usage is TRBV7-8 and J usage is TRBJ1-1; maybe TRBD1 (6 bases). CDR3 length: 15 residues. Trimming took off 4 bases at V and 0 bases at J, with 12 bases between the two ends. The germline gives CDR1 SGHVS, CDR2 FQNEAQ. The CDR3 DNA follows: TGTGCCAGCAGCTCCGCCTGGGGGCTGAACACTGAAGCTTTCTTT. Amino acid sequence: CASSSAWGLNTEAFF.

This clone was seen only a few times. V is TRBV13 and J is TRBJ1-5; D not resolved. This CDR3 contains 12 residues. CDR1 PRHDT and CDR2 FYEKMQ come from the germline V gene (reference sequence). The V gene lost 0 bases and the J gene lost 7 bases, with 4 bases spanning the gap. CDR3 sequence (DNA): TGTGCCAGCAGCTTAGGGAGACAGCCCCAGCATTTT. Its protein is CASSLGRQPQHF.